This T cell receptor (beta chain) stems from a study of blood T cell repertoires in COVID-19. A note on this clone: The sample contains more than one DNA sequence encoding this CDR3.

V lost 3 bases, J lost 0 bases, and 5 bases lay in between. Germline V gene sequence: CDR1 SEHNR, CDR2 FQNEAQ (reference sequence). CDR3 length: 13 residues. Cohorts were based on clinical histories the participants reported. Each recovered donor of Cohort 3 presented with two negative PCRs, clearance, or symptom resolution. Profiling relied on immunoSEQ multiplex PCR, and the TCRdb table lists in-frame clones only, not all of them. Of 200,000 to 250,000 clones in the sample, about 90% were seen once. Sequencing was done on a sample of PBMCs or T cells enriched from blood (not recorded which). J is TRBJ1-1 and V is TRBV7-9; D uncertain. The sequence came from a man aged 30-40 years who had recovered from COVID-19. The CDR3 is CASSFSVNTEAFF. The CDR3 DNA reads TGTGCCAGCAGCTTTTCGGTGAACACTGAAGCTTTCTTT.